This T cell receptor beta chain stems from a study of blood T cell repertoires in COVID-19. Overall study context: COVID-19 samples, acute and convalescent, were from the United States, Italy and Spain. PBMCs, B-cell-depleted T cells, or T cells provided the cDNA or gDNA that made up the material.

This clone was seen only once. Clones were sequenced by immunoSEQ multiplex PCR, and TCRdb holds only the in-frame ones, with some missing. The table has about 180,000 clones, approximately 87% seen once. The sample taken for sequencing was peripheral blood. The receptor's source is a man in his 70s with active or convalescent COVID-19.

CDR3 residues: CASSLGPGWDYGYTF. The CDR3 DNA sequence: TGTGCCAGCAGCTTAGGTCCAGGGTGGGACTATGGCTACACCTTC. The V and J genes are TRBV7-6 and TRBJ1-2; tentatively, D is TRBD1 (5 bases). CDR1 SGHVS and CDR2 FNYEAQ come from the germline V gene. This CDR3 comprises 15 residues. With 1 base removed from V and 3 bases from J, the gap between germline ends came to 12 bases.